The entry below gives a single TCR beta chain sequence along with its context. Its antigen is unidentified. This CDR3 is built from 15 residues. The V gene end was trimmed by 9 bases and the J gene end by 1 base; junction bases not matched to a gene: 8. Germline loops: CDR1 SEHNR, CDR2 FQNEAQ (reference sequence). This specimen belongs to a study of radiotherapy plus CTLA-4 blockade in lung cancer. Study observations and caveats: Interferon-beta and early blood T cell clone dynamics reportedly predicted response best. Blood saw expansion of tumor-derived TCR clones after radiotherapy plus ipilimumab.

The data were produced by immunoSEQ multiplex PCR, yet TCRdb's version contains in-frame clones alone and is incomplete. The sample holds approximately 77,000 clones, around 78% seen once. This specimen consisted of peripheral blood, obtained from a patient treated with radiotherapy plus ipilimumab. The V call is TRBV7-9, the J call TRBJ1-1; TRBD1 aligns across 10 bases. The receptor's source is a human donor with non-small cell lung cancer whose response to radiotherapy plus ipilimumab could not be evaluated. Some clones in this sample may be carry-over from other donors' samples. The CDR3 here is CASTTDRGRNTEAFF. The CDR3 nucleotides are TGTGCCAGTACTACGGACAGGGGGAGGAACACTGAAGCTTTCTTT.